A few counts support the clone carrying this T cell receptor beta chain. No antigen is known for it. The CDR3 runs to 15 residues. The ends were cut back, 9 bases at V and 2 bases at J, with 18 bases in the middle. CDR1 is SGHRS, CDR2 YFSETQ, per germline. The 5'RACE method, run with constant-segment primers, produced TCR alpha and TCR beta cDNA libraries (carrying sample barcodes and UMIs). A single record per CDR3 protein comes from TCRdb applying MiXCR to the 5' RACE reads. The sample holds approximately 300,000 distinct CDR3 sequences, 15% seen once. The data were obtained in a study of T-cell memory formation after mild COVID-19. Overall study: Across donors, TCR clusters were largely donor specific. Study results and caveats: Most CD4+ clones that shrank were in CM and EM, while CD8+ ones turned up in EMRA.

The clonotype originates from a man between 18 and 35 years old who had mild COVID-19 (a few samples of this study predate the infection). Cell type and time point are not known. The chain has TRBV5-1 and TRBJ1-5; TRBD1 is a possible D gene (5 bases). Sequencing input: PBMCs or a T cell subset sorted from them (not recorded which). The CDR3 region is CATFQGPRGNQPQHF. The CDR3, as DNA: TGCGCCACCTTCCAGGGACCGAGAGGCAATCAGCCCCAGCATTTT.